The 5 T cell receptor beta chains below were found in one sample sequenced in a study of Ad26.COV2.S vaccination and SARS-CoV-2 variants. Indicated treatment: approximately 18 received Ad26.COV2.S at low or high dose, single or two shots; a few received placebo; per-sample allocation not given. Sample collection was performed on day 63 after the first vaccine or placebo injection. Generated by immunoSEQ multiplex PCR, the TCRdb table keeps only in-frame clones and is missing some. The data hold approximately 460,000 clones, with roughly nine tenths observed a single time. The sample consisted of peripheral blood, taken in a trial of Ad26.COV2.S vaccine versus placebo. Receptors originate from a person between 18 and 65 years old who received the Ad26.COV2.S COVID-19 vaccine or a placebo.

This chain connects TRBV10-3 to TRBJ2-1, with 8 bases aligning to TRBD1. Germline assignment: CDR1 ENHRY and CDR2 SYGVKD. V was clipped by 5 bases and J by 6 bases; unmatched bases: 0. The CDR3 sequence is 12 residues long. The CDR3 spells CAISTGGNEQFF. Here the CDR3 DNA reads TGTGCCATCAGTACAGGGGGCAATGAGCAGTTCTTC.

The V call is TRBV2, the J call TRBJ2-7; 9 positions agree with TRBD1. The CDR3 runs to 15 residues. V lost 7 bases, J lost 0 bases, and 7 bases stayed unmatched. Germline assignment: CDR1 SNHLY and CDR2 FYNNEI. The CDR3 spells CASIPLDRGSYEQYF. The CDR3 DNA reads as TGTGCCAGCATTCCTCTGGACAGGGGCTCCTACGAGCAGTACTTC.

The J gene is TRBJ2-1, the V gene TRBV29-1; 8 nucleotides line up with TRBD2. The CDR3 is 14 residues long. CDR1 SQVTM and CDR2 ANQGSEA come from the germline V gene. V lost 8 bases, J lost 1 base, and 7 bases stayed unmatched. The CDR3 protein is CSPERGGSYNEQFF. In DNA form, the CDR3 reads TGCAGCCCAGAACGGGGGGGATCCTACAATGAGCAGTTCTTC.

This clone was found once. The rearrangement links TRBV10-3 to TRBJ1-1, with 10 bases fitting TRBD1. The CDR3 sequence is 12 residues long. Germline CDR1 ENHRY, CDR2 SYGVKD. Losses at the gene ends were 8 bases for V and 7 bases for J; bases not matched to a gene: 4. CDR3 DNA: TGTGCCATCGGGGGACAGGGGAGTGAAGCTTTCTTT. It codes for CAIGGQGSEAFF.

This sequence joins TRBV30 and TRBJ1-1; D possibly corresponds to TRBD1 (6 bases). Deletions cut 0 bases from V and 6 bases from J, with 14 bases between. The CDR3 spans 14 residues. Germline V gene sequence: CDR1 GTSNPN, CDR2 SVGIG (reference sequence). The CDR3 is CAWSVPGGWAEAFF. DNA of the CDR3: TGTGCCTGGAGTGTACCCGGGGGCTGGGCTGAAGCTTTCTTT.